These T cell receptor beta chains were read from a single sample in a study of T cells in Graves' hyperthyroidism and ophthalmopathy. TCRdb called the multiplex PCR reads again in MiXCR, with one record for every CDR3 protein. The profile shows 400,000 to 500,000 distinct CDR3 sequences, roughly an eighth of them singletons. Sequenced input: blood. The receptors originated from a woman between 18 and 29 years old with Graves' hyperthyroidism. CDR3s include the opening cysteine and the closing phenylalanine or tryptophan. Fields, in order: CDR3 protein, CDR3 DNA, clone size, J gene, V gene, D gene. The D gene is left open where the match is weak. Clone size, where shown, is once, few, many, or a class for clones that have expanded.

CASSLELRASGNTIYF,TGCGCCAGCAGCTTGGAATTACGGGCCTCTGGAAACACCATATATTTT,.,TRBJ1-3,TRBV5-1,.
CASRGGLGHQPQHF,TGTGCCAGCAGGGGGGGGTTAGGTCATCAGCCCCAGCATTTT,few,TRBJ1-5,TRBV28,.
CASSLVTDVTYEQYF,TGTGCCAGCAGTTTAGTCACAGACGTAACCTACGAGCAGTACTTC,many,TRBJ2-7,TRBV28,.
CASSLVGTSNTEAFF,TGCGCCAGCAGCTTGGTGGGGACATCAAACACTGAAGCTTTCTTT,.,TRBJ1-1,TRBV5-1,.
CASSEGCGVAFF,TGTGCCAGCAGTGAGGGGTGTGGGGTGGCTTTCTTT,.,TRBJ1-1,TRBV6-1,.
CASSQVGTGFGAFF,TGTGCCAGCAGCCAAGTCGGGACAGGGTTCGGAGCTTTCTTT,.,TRBJ1-1,TRBV3-2,.
CASRIRGSGTRFNEQFF,TGTGCCAGTAGGATTAGGGGTTCCGGGACTAGATTCAATGAGCAGTTCTTC,few,TRBJ2-1,TRBV19,TRBD2
CASSLRTREKLFF,TGTGCCAGCAGTCTTCGGACGAGGGAAAAACTGTTTTTT,many,TRBJ1-4,TRBV27,.
CASRHTSGGETQYF,TGTGCCAGCAGACACACTAGCGGGGGCGAGACCCAGTACTTC,many,TRBJ2-5,TRBV3-1,TRBD2
CASSVGVSSYEQYF,TGTGCCAGCAGCGTAGGAGTGAGCTCCTACGAGCAGTACTTC,many,TRBJ2-7,TRBV9,.
CASRVAGGYNEQFF,TGCGCCAGCAGGGTAGCGGGGGGCTACAATGAGCAGTTCTTC,few,TRBJ2-1,TRBV4-1,TRBD2
CASGPGHPNEQFF,TGTGCCAGCGGGCCGGGACACCCCAATGAGCAGTTCTTC,many,TRBJ2-1,TRBV9,.
CASSSPSSGSYNEQFF,TGTGCCAGCAGTTCGCCTTCTAGCGGGAGTTACAATGAGCAGTTCTTC,many,TRBJ2-1,TRBV27,TRBD2
CSATAGTGNQPQHF,TGCAGTGCTACCGCCGGGACAGGGAACCAGCCCCAGCATTTT,many,TRBJ1-5,TRBV20-1,TRBD1
CSARDDTYGYTF,TGCAGTGCTAGAGATGATACCTATGGCTACACCTTC,few,TRBJ1-2,TRBV20-1,.
CASGLVLGAVGQVAGGQPQHF,TGTGCTAGTGGTTTGGTACTCGGGGCTGTAGGACAGGTAGCTGGCGGTCAGCCCCAGCATTTT,many,TRBJ1-5,TRBV12-5,TRBD1
CAATGTSGSYEQYF,TGTGCCGCAACCGGGACTAGCGGCTCCTACGAGCAGTACTTC,few,TRBJ2-7,TRBV30,TRBD2
CAGSLKTVNTEAFF,TGTGCCGGCAGCTTGAAGACGGTGAACACTGAAGCTTTCTTT,.,TRBJ1-1,TRBV5-6,.
CASSARTGARDEQYF,TGTGCCAGCAGCGCTAGGACAGGGGCTAGGGACGAGCAGTACTTC,many,TRBJ2-7,TRBV9,TRBD1
CASSLSVGDYGYTF,TGTGCCAGCAGCTTAAGTGTCGGTGACTATGGCTACACCTTC,few,TRBJ1-2,TRBV7-2,.
CARRLPSTDTQYF,TGTGCCCGCCGCCTACCTAGCACAGATACGCAGTATTTT,.,TRBJ2-3,TRBV30,.
CASSYSGDGHYEQYF,TGTGCCAGCAGTTACTCCGGGGACGGACACTACGAGCAGTACTTC,many,TRBJ2-7,TRBV6-5,.
CSVEDPLRGGGTEAFF,TGCAGCGTTGAAGATCCCCTCAGGGGTGGGGGGACTGAAGCTTTCTTT,.,TRBJ1-1,TRBV29-1,.
CASSGGDRTEQYF,TGCGCCAGCAGTGGAGGGGACAGGACCGAGCAGTACTTC,many,TRBJ2-7,TRBV10-1,TRBD1
CSARDPIANQPQHF,TGCAGTGCTAGGGACCCGATTGCGAATCAGCCCCAGCATTTT,few,TRBJ1-5,TRBV20-1,.